The sequence of this T cell receptor beta chain was determined in a study of shared clonotypes between healthy human individuals (dated by TCRdb to the early 2020s). Regarding the complete study: A few men and two women, aged 18 to 49 years, made up the cohort. To increase sequencing depth and limit assay-specific biases, TCR repertoire library preparation and sequencing were carried out by different laboratories using diverse techniques. Each donor's leukapheresis produced roughly between about 0.8 and 10 billion PBMCs. Blood TCR repertoires of roughly 5 healthy adults were deeply sequenced to estimate repertoire size and the extent of clonotype sharing between individuals. Per donor, three plates each were used for CD4 naive and CD4 memory, two for CD8 naive, and one for CD8 memory.

CDR3 length: 15 amino acids, cysteine to phenylalanine. Just CDR3 DNA is preserved here, 45 bases in frame from base 1. From the germline V gene, CDR1 is SGHAT and CDR2 is FQNNGV. V and J are trimmed by 4 bases and 3 bases, and the gene matches miss 4 bases of the junction. Using the deep immunoSEQ assay, multiplex PCR amplified TCR CDR3 regions from genomic DNA. Extracted genomic DNA from each cell subset was spread evenly across all wells of several immunoSEQ 96-well plates, with each plate serving as a replicate. For sorted subsets, around 0.2 ug of genomic DNA, equivalent to some 33,000 T cell genomes, went into each replicate PCR. The purified libraries were quantified using a Qubit 3.0 fluorometer, sized with a Bioanalyzer 2100, and then quantified again using the KAPA Library Quantification kit. Every immunoSEQ 96-well plate was sequenced on a separate single-read 150-cycle Illumina NextSeq 550 flow cell. Concerning the study's data processing: Because the immunoSEQ output included only junctional sequences and no quality scores, the filtering could not be the same as the filtering used for full-length reads. To assign V/J genes and CDR3, sequences were annotated against IMGT germline references using PyIR, a Python wrapper for IgBLAST v1.9. Any read was removed if the V/J assignment was weak (E-value above 1e-6), the CDR3 was missing, or the read contained stop codons, out-of-frame junctions, or ambiguous translated residues. V3J clonotypes were defined as sequences sharing the same inferred V gene, J gene, and CDR3 amino acid sequence. The percentage overlap between two repertoires was calculated by dividing the number of shared unique clonotypes by the size of the smaller repertoire. Three approaches were used to assess repertoire richness: RTK rarefaction, the Chao1 estimator, and Recon v2.1 estimates of unobserved clonotypes. OLGA was used to compute generation probabilities for all TCRbeta clonotypes that the gDNA method yielded from a handful of donors. TCRdb took over this immuneACCESS table, retaining in-frame rearrangements with V and J assigned. Such tables are incomplete; in checked studies, under half of the missing clones stem from an unresolved V gene, and the remainder is unexplained. The DNA was the basis for D and trimming; V, J and clone size are from that table. The sample yields 2 million to 2.5 million clones; 85% to 95% were counted once. 0.37% of the sample belongs to the ten largest clones.

Study-level results and caveats: Higher generation probabilities were observed for clonotypes shared by all four sorted-subset donors than for non-shared clonotypes. Across a handful of donors, 4.5% to 6.5% of naive CD4, approximately 3.6% of naive CD8, approximately 2.5% of memory CD4, and around 0.4% of memory CD8 clonotypes were shared. Naive subsets generally had larger estimated clonotype richness than memory subsets. Incomplete sequencing was indicated by rarefaction of sorted-subset datasets, despite the large sequencing depth. Pairwise subsampling led to the expectation that sequencing depth would affect the degree of clonotype sharing among donors. Because the study included only a small number of donors, the genetic and exposure-history diversity represented was limited. Only blood was sampled, and tissue TCR repertoires likely differ from those in blood.

The donors were healthy, HIV-negative adults with no recently reported acute infections or vaccinations. Every donor was a Caucasian adult residing in Nashville, Tennessee, USA. CD4+ T cells were enriched by magnetic negative selection; naive cells were then positively selected on CD45RA, and the negative fraction formed the memory subset. After blood collection by leukapheresis, PBMCs were isolated using Ficoll-Histopaque density gradient centrifugation and then cryopreserved in the vapor phase of liquid nitrogen. Analytical flow cytometry was used to check the purity and quantity of every magnetically sorted T cell population. From each sorted fraction, genomic DNA was isolated and quantified by UV absorbance on a Nanodrop 2000c. Notes on this clone: The clone's antigen remains unknown. It has no much larger one-base neighbor in the sample; base qualities were not kept.

The sequencing sample was made of naive CD4+ T cells from PBMCs. The cell subset or site label for this specimen denotes: CD45RA+ positively selected. The source is a man between 18 and 29 years old in good health. Some clones in this sample may be carry-over from other donors' samples. The rearranged chain carries TRBV11-2 and TRBJ2-7; 12 of the junction bases match TRBD2. Read as DNA, the sequence is TGTGCCAGCAGCTCCAGACTAGCGGGAGACTACGAGCAGTACTTC. This encodes CASSSRLAGDYEQYF.